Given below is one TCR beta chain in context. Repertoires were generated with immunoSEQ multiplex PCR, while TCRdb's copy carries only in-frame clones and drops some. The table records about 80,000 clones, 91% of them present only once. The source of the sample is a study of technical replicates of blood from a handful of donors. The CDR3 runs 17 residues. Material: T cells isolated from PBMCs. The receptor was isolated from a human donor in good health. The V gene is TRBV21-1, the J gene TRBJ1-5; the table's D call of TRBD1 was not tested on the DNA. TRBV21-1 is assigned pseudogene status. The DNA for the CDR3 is TGTGCCAGCGACCGGACAGGGCACCACTACGGGAATCAGCCCCAGCATTTT. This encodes CASDRTGHHYGNQPQHF.